Shown below are 7 T cell receptor beta chains from a single sample sequenced in a study of Ad26.COV2.S vaccination and SARS-CoV-2 variants (dated by TCRdb to the early 2020s). According to the study, the label for this sample's treatment or condition signals: about 20 received Ad26.COV2.S at low or high dose, single or two shots; roughly five received placebo; per-sample allocation not given. Repertoires of vaccine and placebo recipients were sequenced from samples taken on day 63 after the first injection. Library preparation was by the immunoSEQ multiplex PCR assay. Entries here come from immuneACCESS through TCRdb and include only in-frame sequences with V and J called. Some clones fail to appear in such tables; in the studies checked, an unresolved V gene covers under half of the shortfall, and the cause of the remainder is unknown. Counted in this sample were hundreds of thousands of clones; around 86% of them appeared once. Around 3.6% of the sample belongs to the ten largest clones.

Source: peripheral blood, taken in a trial of Ad26.COV2.S vaccine versus placebo. The receptor source for this set is a person between 18 and 60 years old who received the Ad26.COV2.S COVID-19 vaccine or a placebo.

This clone appeared a single time. The genes are TRBV7-9 and TRBJ1-6; D is undetermined. The CDR3 runs to 15 residues. V was pared by 7 bases and J by 6 bases, with 16 bases between. Germline V CDR1 and CDR2: SEHNR, FQNEAQ (reference sequence). CDR3 sequence reads: CASNPLGRSNSPLHF. As DNA, the CDR3 is TGTGCCAGCAACCCCCTTGGCAGAAGTAATTCACCCCTCCACTTT.

This clone was counted only a few times. The chain recombines TRBV19 with TRBJ1-2; no firm D call. CDR3 size: 13 residues. Germline V gene data show CDR1 as LNHDA and CDR2 as SQIVND (reference sequence). Trimming pared 4 bases from V and 0 bases from J, leaving 6 bases between. The CDR3 protein is CASSTNANYGYTF. The CDR3 nucleotides read TGTGCCAGTAGTACGAACGCTAACTATGGCTACACCTTC. Filled out from reference TRBV19 and TRBJ1-2, the complete variable domain reads DGGITQSPKYLFRKEGQNVTLSCEQNLNHDAMYWYRQDPGQGLRLIYYSQIVNDFQKGDIAEGYSVSREKKESFPLTVTSAQKNPTAFYLCASSTNANYGYTFGSGTRLTVV.

This chain uses TRBV2 with TRBJ1-2, with D perhaps TRBD1 (5 bases). Germline loops: CDR1 SNHLY, CDR2 FYNNEI. V lost 5 bases to trimming and J lost 4 bases, with 14 bases between them. The CDR3 consists of 14 residues. DNA for the CDR3: TGTGCCAGCAGTCCCCTCGGGGGTGGCTATGGCTACACCTTC. It encodes CASSPLGGGYGYTF.

This chain links TRBV7-9 with TRBJ1-5; 7 positions agree with TRBD1. The V and J ends lost 4 bases and 2 bases, in that order; junction bases with no gene match: 2. Germline V gives CDR1 SEHNR, CDR2 FQNEAQ (reference sequence). The CDR3 runs to 14 residues. The CDR3 nucleotides read TGTGCCAGCAGCTACGACAGGGGCAATCAGCCCCAGCATTTT. It codes for CASSYDRGNQPQHF.

The chain recombines TRBV7-9 with TRBJ2-5; perhaps TRBD1 as D (6 bases). The CDR3 length is 15 residues. Trimming took off 2 bases at V and 5 bases at J, with 15 bases between the two ends. The germline gives CDR1 SEHNR, CDR2 FQNEAQ (reference sequence). Here the CDR3 reads CASSLRDKRRETQYF. CDR3 bases: TGTGCCAGCAGCTTACGGGACAAACGGAGGGAGACCCAGTACTTC.

The CDR3: CASSPRLAVVAYNEQFF. In DNA, the CDR3 is TGCGCCAGCAGCCCCCGATTAGCGGTTGTTGCCTACAATGAGCAGTTCTTC. The rearrangement joins TRBV5-1 to TRBJ2-1, with D possibly being TRBD2 (6 bases). V lost 4 bases and J lost 2, with 19 bases in between. The CDR3 runs to 17 residues. Per the germline V gene, CDR1 is SGHRS and CDR2 is YFSETQ.

V and J are TRBV10-3 and TRBJ1-5; 9 nucleotides match TRBD1. Germline trimming cut 4 bases from V and 7 bases from J; bases unmatched to any gene: 2. CDR3 length: 13 amino acids. Germline V CDR1 and CDR2: ENHRY, SYGVKD. CDR3 coding DNA: TGTGCCATCAGTGGGGACAGGGTCCAGCCCCAGCATTTT. It yields the protein CAISGDRVQPQHF.